One and the same sample provided the 10 T cell receptor beta chains below, sequenced in a study of blood T cell repertoires in COVID-19. Libraries were prepared by immunoSEQ multiplex PCR; TCRdb keeps only in-frame clonotypes and omits some of them. The sample shows about 220,000 clones, 85% to 90% of them seen only once. The sequenced sample consisted of PBMCs or T cells enriched from blood (not recorded which). The source is a man in his thirties or forties who had been exposed to COVID-19.

The V and J genes are TRBV13 and TRBJ2-1; 10 bases line up with TRBD2. Trimming took 1 base from V and 7 from J; bases not matched to a gene: 7. Germline V gene data show CDR1 as PRHDT and CDR2 as FYEKMQ (reference sequence). The CDR3 has 16 residues. CDR3: CASSLASGGARNEQFF. CDR3 in DNA: TGTGCCAGCAGCTTAGCGAGCGGGGGGGCCAGGAATGAGCAGTTCTTC.

The V call is TRBV4-2, the J call TRBJ2-2; 11 nucleotides line up with TRBD2. The length of the CDR3 is 20 residues. V lost 0 bases, J lost 2 bases, and 11 bases stayed unmatched. The germline CDR1 and CDR2 sequences are LGHNA and YNFKEQ. The CDR3 sequence: CASSQDHGASGGTNTGELFF. The CDR3 coding sequence is TGTGCCAGCAGCCAAGATCATGGGGCTAGCGGGGGGACCAACACCGGGGAGCTGTTTTTT.

CDR3 in amino acids: CASSLDEGQPQHF. Written as DNA, the CDR3 is TGTGCCAGCAGCTTAGACGAGGGACAGCCCCAGCATTTT. This chain uses TRBV7-9 with TRBJ1-5, with D hard to call. The CDR3 covers 13 residues. Trimming pared 1 base from V and 7 bases from J, leaving 8 bases between. Germline CDR1 SEHNR, CDR2 FQNEAQ (reference sequence).

The chain combines TRBV6-5 with TRBJ1-4; D gene ambiguous. Per germline, CDR1 MNHEY and CDR2 SVGAGI. Trimming left V 2 bases short and J 10 bases short, with 11 bases between. This CDR3 has 13 amino acids. CDR3 amino acids: CASSYGSEGKLFF. The CDR3 DNA is TGTGCCAGCAGTTACGGGAGCGAGGGAAAACTGTTTTTT.

The chain is built from TRBV24-1 and TRBJ1-4, with TRBD1 matching over 8 bases. The CDR3 extends over 14 amino acids. The trim removed 7 bases at V and 8 bases at J, leaving 8 bases unmatched. In germline, CDR1 is KGHDR, CDR2 SFDVKD. CDR3 DNA sequence: TGTGCCACCAGACACAGGGGGATTGGAGAAAAACTGTTTTTT. Its translation is CATRHRGIGEKLFF.

V gene TRBV12-3 or TRBV12-4 combines with J gene TRBJ1-2; D remains unclear. V was clipped by 7 bases and J by 3 bases, with 12 bases between them. The CDR3 totals 13 residues. The CDR3 DNA follows: TGTGCCAGCACCCAATCCGAGGACTATGGCTACACCTTC. This translates into CASTQSEDYGYTF.

This chain links TRBV11-2 with TRBJ2-3; no reliable D call. Trimming left V 4 bases short and J 5 bases short, with 10 bases between. CDR3 length: 13 residues. Germline CDR1 and CDR2: SGHAT and FQNNGV. In DNA, the CDR3 is TGTGCCAGCAGCTCCCTGGTCGGAGATACGCAGTATTTT. Its translation: CASSSLVGDTQYF.

This clone appeared once. The chain combines TRBV19 with TRBJ2-3; D gene unclear. The CDR3 is 13 amino acids. In germline, CDR1 is LNHDA, CDR2 SQIVND (reference sequence). V dropped 3 bases and J dropped 8 bases, with 12 bases sitting between them. The CDR3 coding sequence is TGTGCCAGTAGTATCGGCAGCGCCCCTACGCAGTATTTT. This translates into CASSIGSAPTQYF.

J is TRBJ2-1 and V is TRBV11-2; 7 bases agree with TRBD2. V gave up 5 bases and J gave up 3 bases; unmatched junction bases: 4. The CDR3 is 14 residues long. The germline CDR1 and CDR2 sequences are SGHAT and FQNNGV. CDR3 sequence (DNA): TGTGCCAGCAGCCCCGGACTAGGCTACAATGAGCAGTTCTTC. Protein: CASSPGLGYNEQFF.

The genes are TRBV29-1 and TRBJ2-7; 7 bases line up with TRBD1. The CDR3 has 12 residues. J gave up 2 bases and V 5 bases, and 3 bases lay outside the gene matches. Germline CDR1 SQVTM, CDR2 ANQGSEA. The CDR3 nucleotides read TGCAGCGTTAGGGACAGCACCTACGAGCAGTACTTC. Residues: CSVRDSTYEQYF.